These 21 T cell receptor beta chains came from one sample sequenced in a study of cytomegalovirus exposure and HLA in healthy donors. In the PCR, 60 Vbeta and 13 Jbeta primers were used. The repertoire was sequenced with immunoSEQ multiplex PCR; TCRdb's copy has only in-frame clones and lacks some. The sample holds some 150,000 clones, roughly 76% seen once. The sample was PBMCs. These receptors were taken from a man aged 18-30 years in good health and CMV-seronegative.

The chain is built from TRBV28 and TRBJ1-1; D unclear. The CDR3 is 13 residues long. The ends were cut back, 5 bases at V and 11 bases at J, with 18 bases in the middle. The germline gives CDR1 MDHEN, CDR2 SYDVKM. DNA of the CDR3: TGTGCCAGCAGTCCCACTCAAAGGACGGGGGCTTTCTTT. This codes for CASSPTQRTGAFF.

The chain links TRBV29-1 to TRBJ2-5, with D unresolved. Germline V gene sequence: CDR1 SQVTM, CDR2 ANQGSEA. The CDR3 is 12 residues long. V was trimmed by 4 bases and J by 1 base, leaving 7 bases between them. For the CDR3, the DNA is TGCAGCGTTGCCCCTAGCCAAGAGACCCAGTACTTC. It codes for CSVAPSQETQYF.

This clone showed up just a few times. The chain uses TRBV4-2 and TRBJ2-3; a weak D match, TRBD2 (5 bases). Trimming took 0 bases from V and 4 from J, leaving 14 bases between them. Germline V CDR1 and CDR2: LGHNA, YNFKEQ. The CDR3 is 16 amino acids. The CDR3 bases are TGTGCCAGCAGCCAAGATATCAGCGGAGGACCAGATACGCAGTATTTT. Its protein is CASSQDISGGPDTQYF.

This clone was counted a few times. The chain links TRBV6-1 to TRBJ1-4; TRBD1 might be the D (5 bases). The germline CDR1 and CDR2 sequences are MNHNS and SASEGT. Trimming stripped 6 bases from V and 7 bases from J, with 15 bases between. CDR3 length equals 14 residues. This chain's CDR3 is CASREGSESEKLFF. Here the CDR3 DNA reads TGTGCCAGCAGGGAGGGGTCGGAGAGTGAAAAACTGTTTTTT.

V usage is TRBV19 and J usage is TRBJ1-1; a possible D gene is TRBD1 (5 bases). Looked up from germline, CDR1 is LNHDA and CDR2 is SQIVND (reference sequence). The CDR3 extends over 14 amino acids. The V and J ends lost 5 bases and 13 bases respectively, with 23 bases between them. CDR3 region: CASSSQGIPVVFFF. The CDR3 region has the DNA TGTGCCAGTAGTTCCCAGGGAATCCCGGTGGTATTTTTCTTT.

This clone appeared a few times. The chain carries TRBV27 and TRBJ1-6; weak D call: TRBD1 (6 bases). V was pared by 5 bases and J by 10 bases, with 15 bases between. The CDR3 spans 14 residues. The germline gives CDR1 MNHEY, CDR2 SMNVEV (reference sequence). The CDR3 reads CASSLTGQISPLHF. The CDR3 DNA reads TGTGCCAGCAGTCTTACTGGACAGATATCACCCCTCCACTTT.

The chain joins TRBV6-6 to TRBJ1-5; D perhaps matches TRBD1 (5 bases). This CDR3 comprises 15 residues. CDR1 and CDR2 (germline): MNHNY, SVGAGI (reference sequence). V was trimmed by 3 bases and J by 7 bases, leaving 16 bases between them. CDR3 in amino acids: CASSYSGGDAQPQHF. CDR3 DNA sequence: TGTGCCAGCAGTTATTCGGGGGGGGACGCACAGCCCCAGCATTTT.

This clone was picked up a small number of times. The chain recombines TRBV27 with TRBJ1-5, with 7 bases identical to TRBD1. Trimming at V came to 5 bases and at J to 5 bases, leaving 6 bases not matched to a gene. CDR1 is MNHEY and CDR2 is SMNVEV in the germline V gene (reference sequence). The CDR3 has 14 residues. CDR3 nucleotide sequence: TGTGCCAGCAGTCTGACAGGGATCCATCAGCCCCAGCATTTT. It codes for CASSLTGIHQPQHF.

The rearrangement links TRBV2 to TRBJ2-7; D ambiguous. CDR1 is SNHLY, CDR2 FYNNEI, per germline. The CDR3 length is 14 residues. V shed 5 bases and J shed 0 bases, with 11 bases lying between them. CDR3 loop: CASSLLSTSYEQYF. The CDR3 DNA sequence: TGTGCCAGCAGTCTACTCTCAACCTCCTACGAGCAGTACTTC.

This chain connects TRBV28 to TRBJ1-4; 10 nucleotides match TRBD1. The CDR3 is 15 amino acids. The J segment lost 7 bases and the V segment lost 3 bases, leaving 5 bases of the junction unmatched. Germline CDR1 is MDHEN and CDR2 is SYDVKM. The CDR3, as DNA: TGTGCCAGCAGTTTCGAGACAGGGGGCTTTGAAAAACTGTTTTTT. Its translation: CASSFETGGFEKLFF. The full variable domain, in which reference TRBV28 and TRBJ1-4 provide the parts outside the CDR3, is DVKVTQSSRYLVKRTGEKVFLECVQDMDHENMFWYRQDPGLGLRLIYFSYDVKMKEKGDIPEGYSVSREKKERFSLILESASTNQTSMYLCASSFETGGFEKLFFGSGTQLSVL.

The chain has TRBV9 and TRBJ2-5; the D gene is possibly TRBD2 (7 bases). Trimming removed 4 bases at V and 4 bases at J, with 14 bases between. Germline values: CDR1 SGDLS, CDR2 YYNGEE. This CDR3 region has 14 residues. CDR3 residues: CASSPRGGGETQYF. For the CDR3, the DNA is TGTGCCAGCAGCCCAAGGGGGGGAGGAGAGACCCAGTACTTC.

The chain recombines TRBV5-6 with TRBJ2-2, with 7 bases that match TRBD2. Germline-derived CDR1 and CDR2 are SGHDT and YYEEEE. The CDR3 extends over 17 amino acids. Trimming removed 4 bases from V and 5 bases from J; junction bases left unmatched: 14. The CDR3 is CASSRLRRGGWTGELFF. The DNA of the CDR3 is TGTGCCAGCAGCCGCCTTCGTCGCGGGGGTTGGACCGGGGAGCTGTTTTTT.

This sequence joins TRBV2 and TRBJ1-1; D is perhaps TRBD1 (5 bases). Trimming cost V 6 bases and J 6 bases, with 14 bases left between them. Per germline, CDR1 SNHLY and CDR2 FYNNEI. The CDR3 has 13 amino acids. The CDR3 loop reads CASRAQWGAEAFF. The CDR3 DNA is TGTGCCAGCAGGGCCCAGTGGGGGGCTGAAGCTTTCTTT.

The V gene is TRBV5-1, the J gene TRBJ2-5; 8 bases fit TRBD2. The tail of the sequence fits TRBJ2-7 better, so the J call may be wrong. Germline values: CDR1 SGHRS, CDR2 YFSETQ. The length of the CDR3 is 16 residues. CDR3 DNA: TGCGCCAGCAGCTCCGACCAGACCCGGGGGGGCTACGAGCAGTACTTC. It encodes CASSSDQTRGGYEQYF.

A note on this clone: Given the absence of the conserved phenylalanine or tryptophan at the CDR3 end, a read error is likely. V gene TRBV6-1 combines with J gene TRBJ1-2; a possible D gene is TRBD1 (5 bases). CDR1 is MNHNS, CDR2 SASEGT, per germline. Between the trimmed V and J ends, which lost 7 bases and 2 bases, there was a span of 11 bases. The CDR3 extends over 13 amino acids. CDR3 region: CASTDDRNYGYTL. The CDR3 DNA follows: TGTGCCAGCACCGATGACAGAAACTATGGCTACACCCTC.

V is TRBV9 and J is TRBJ2-2, with D maybe TRBD1 (5 bases). The germline gives CDR1 SGDLS, CDR2 YYNGEE. The CDR3 is 14 residues long. V lost 3 bases and J 4 bases, leaving 10 bases between the germline ends. CDR3 amino acids: CASSEDRATGELFF. CDR3 coding DNA: TGTGCCAGCAGCGAAGACAGAGCCACCGGGGAGCTGTTTTTT.

This chain links TRBV11-3 with TRBJ2-1, with TRBD2 identical over 9 bases. After removal of 6 bases from V and 3 bases from J, the junction contained 0 bases not matched to a gene. The CDR3 length is 13 residues. CDR1 and CDR2 from the germline V gene are SGHNT and YENEEA. The CDR3 region has the DNA TGTGCCAGCAGGCGGGGGGGCTACAATGAGCAGTTCTTC. As protein: CASRRGGYNEQFF.

This clone was picked up one time. The chain carries TRBV11-3 and TRBJ2-5; the match to TRBD2 covers 8 bases. Germline V gene lookup returns CDR1 SGHNT and CDR2 YENEEA. This CDR3 region has 15 residues. With 3 bases clipped from V and 5 bases from J, the junction kept 8 bases outside the gene matches. In DNA form, the CDR3 reads TGTGCCAGCAGCTTGGGCCCCGGCGGGGGGGAGACCCAGTACTTC. Encoded protein: CASSLGPGGGETQYF.

The V gene is TRBV28, the J gene TRBJ1-4; D not resolved. CDR1 and CDR2 (germline): MDHEN, SYDVKM. Deletions cut 9 bases from V and 4 bases from J, with 3 bases between. CDR3 length equals 10 residues. Here the CDR3 DNA reads TGTGCCAGTTATAATGAAAAACTGTTTTTT. Its protein is CASYNEKLFF.

The chain uses TRBV2 and TRBJ2-1; D might be TRBD1 (7 bases). The CDR3 contains 15 residues. The V end lost 10 bases, the J end lost 5 bases, and 21 bases lay between the germline ends. Looked up from germline, CDR1 is SNHLY and CDR2 is FYNNEI. CDR3 amino acids: CANNRGLPLDNEQFF. The CDR3 DNA is TGTGCCAACAACAGGGGACTTCCCCTAGACAATGAGCAGTTCTTC.

V is TRBV4-1 and J is TRBJ2-3; tentatively, D is TRBD2 (6 bases). This CDR3 contains 16 residues. The germline CDR1 and CDR2 sequences are MGHRA and YSYEKL. With 3 bases removed from V and 3 bases from J, the gap between germline ends came to 16 bases. CDR3 nucleotide sequence: TGCGCCAGCAGCCAGGGGTCCTCCGCGGGAACAGATACGCAGTATTTT. As protein: CASSQGSSAGTDTQYF.